This T cell receptor beta chain was sequenced in a study of CD8 T cells in Susac syndrome. On the study more broadly: Patients with Susac syndrome were therapy-naive, taking corticosteroids, with some also receiving intravenous immunoglobulin, or taking intravenous immunoglobulin alone at the time their blood was drawn. Study-level findings and limits: CD4+ T cell repertoires in Susac syndrome lacked clonal expansion.

CD8+ and CD4+ T cells from blood underwent TCR beta sequencing. In contrast to the negatively isolated CD8+ and CD4+ T cells, TEMRA cells were FACS-enriched. The germline V gene has CDR1 SNHLY and CDR2 FYNNEI. This CDR3 comprises 14 residues. Trimming took 5 bases from V and 2 from J, leaving 10 bases between them. With regard to this clonotype: Its antigen is as yet unknown.

When the RNA was reverse transcribed, random hexamers were used with an input of about 0.5 to 1 ug. Each CDR3 protein is one row after TCRdb ran MiXCR on the immunoSEQ multiplex PCR reads. The sample consists of around 110,000 distinct CDR3 sequences, around 96% of them appearing once. Sequenced material: CD4+ T cells from PBMCs. The chain has TRBV2 and TRBJ2-1; D is unclear. The receptor was derived from a human donor with Susac syndrome. The CDR3 loop reads CASSIKRTYNEQFF. In DNA form, the CDR3 reads TGTGCCAGCAGTATAAAGAGGACCTACAATGAGCAGTTCTTC. Supplemented by reference TRBV2 and TRBJ2-1, the full variable domain reads EPEVTQTPSHQVTQMGQEVILRCVPISNHLYFYWYRQILGQKVEFLVSFYNNEISEKSEIFDDQFSVERPDGSNFTLKIRSTKLEDSAMYFCASSIKRTYNEQFFGPGTRLTVL.